This paragraph reports one TCR beta chain. The V gene's germline CDR1 is MNHNY and CDR2 SVGAGI (reference sequence). CDR3 length: 16 amino acids. J lost 2 bases, V lost 5 bases, and 8 bases had no gene match. The source of the sample is a study of blood T cell repertoires in COVID-19. The assay was immunoSEQ multiplex PCR, and TCRdb's table has in-frame clones only and misses some. The data show under 200,000 clones, with around nine tenths seen just once and 0.58% held by the top ten. Sequenced: peripheral blood. The chain is built from TRBV6-6 and TRBJ2-7; 11 bases are a match to TRBD2. This TCR was recovered from a man between 60 and 70 years old with COVID-19, enrolled during active disease. CDR3 sequence (DNA): TGTGCCAGCAGTAAGACTAGCGGGACCGGAGCCTACGAGCAGTACTTC. This translates into CASSKTSGTGAYEQYF.